This T cell receptor beta chain was identified in a study of cytomegalovirus exposure and HLA in healthy donors. This clone was picked up a small number of times. What it binds is unknown. PCR employed 60 Vbeta and 13 Jbeta primers. Profiled with immunoSEQ multiplex PCR; TCRdb holds only in-frame clones, not every one. The sample shows some 200,000 clones, 73% of them seen only once. Germline CDR1 is SEHNR and CDR2 is FQNEAQ (reference sequence). After removal of 3 bases from V and 5 bases from J, the junction contained 3 bases not matched to a gene. This CDR3 region has 14 residues. Study-level points and caveats: Later analysis found that TCR beta chains associated with HLA were more clonally expanded than other, equally common chains. Reported findings show TCR beta sequences accurately forecast HLA-A and HLA-B alleles in most subjects.

The source of this sequence is a woman aged 30 to 39 in good health and CMV-seronegative. Input material: PBMCs. The chain employs TRBV7-9 and TRBJ2-2, with 7 bases identical to TRBD2. CDR3 in DNA: TGTGCCAGCAGCTTGGATAGCGGGACCGGGGAGCTGTTTTTT. It translates to CASSLDSGTGELFF.